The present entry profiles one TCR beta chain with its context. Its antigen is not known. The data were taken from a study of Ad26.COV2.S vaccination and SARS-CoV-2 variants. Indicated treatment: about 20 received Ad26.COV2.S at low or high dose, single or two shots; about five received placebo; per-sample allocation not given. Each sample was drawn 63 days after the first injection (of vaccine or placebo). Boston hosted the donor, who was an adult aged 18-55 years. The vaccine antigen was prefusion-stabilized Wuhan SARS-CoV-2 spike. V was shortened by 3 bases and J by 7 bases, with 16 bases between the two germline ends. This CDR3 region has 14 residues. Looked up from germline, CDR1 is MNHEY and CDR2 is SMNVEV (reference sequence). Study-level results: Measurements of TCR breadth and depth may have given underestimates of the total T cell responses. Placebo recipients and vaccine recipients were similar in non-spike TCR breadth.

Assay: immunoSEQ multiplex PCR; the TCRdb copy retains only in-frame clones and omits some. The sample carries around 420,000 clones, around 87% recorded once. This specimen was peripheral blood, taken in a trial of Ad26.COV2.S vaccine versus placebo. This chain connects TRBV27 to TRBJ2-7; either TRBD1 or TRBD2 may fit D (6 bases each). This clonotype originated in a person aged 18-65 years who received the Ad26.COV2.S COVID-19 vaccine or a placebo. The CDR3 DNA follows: TGTGCCAGCAGTTTTTCCCCGGGGGCATGGGAGCAGTACTTC. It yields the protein CASSFSPGAWEQYF.